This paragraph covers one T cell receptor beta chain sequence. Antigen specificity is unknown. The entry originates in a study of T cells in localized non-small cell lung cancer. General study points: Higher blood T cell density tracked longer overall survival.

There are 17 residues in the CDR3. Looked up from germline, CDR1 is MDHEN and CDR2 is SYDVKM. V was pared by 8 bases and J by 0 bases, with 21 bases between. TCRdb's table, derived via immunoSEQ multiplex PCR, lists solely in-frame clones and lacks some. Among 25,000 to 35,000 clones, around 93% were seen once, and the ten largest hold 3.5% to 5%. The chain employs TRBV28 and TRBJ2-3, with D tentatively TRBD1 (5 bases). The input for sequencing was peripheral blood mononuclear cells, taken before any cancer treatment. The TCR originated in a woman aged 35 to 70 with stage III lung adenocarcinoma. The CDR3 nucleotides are TGTGCCAGCTTTCGAGTCTTGGGGCAGGCCAGCACAGATACGCAGTATTTT. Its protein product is CASFRVLGQASTDTQYF.